Presented here are 3 T cell receptor beta chains from one specimen sequenced in a study of cytomegalovirus exposure and HLA in healthy donors (dated by TCRdb to about 2017). The library relied on the immunoSEQ multiplex PCR assay. As stored in TCRdb, this immuneACCESS dataset retains in-frame rearrangements with V and J assigned. A fraction of the clones does not appear; measured against another copy, unresolved V genes explain less than half of the discrepancy, and the remainder lacks a known reason. For this sample the table gives 45,000 to 65,000 clones, of which approximately 89% were detected only once. The ten largest clones add up to approximately 8.1% of the sample. The sample comprised PBMCs. The receptors were gathered from a woman aged 18-29 years in good health and CMV-seropositive.

This chain connects TRBV5-4 to TRBJ1-4, with 9 nucleotides matching TRBD1. With 4 bases clipped from V and 3 bases from J, the junction kept 10 bases outside the gene matches. Germline values: CDR1 SGHNT, CDR2 YYREEE (reference sequence). The CDR3 has 17 amino acids. CDR3 sequence reads: CASSRREQGAPNEKLFF. The CDR3 nucleotides read TGTGCCAGCAGCCGCCGGGAACAGGGGGCTCCTAATGAAAAACTGTTTTTT.

The chain combines TRBV6-5 with TRBJ1-2; D is ambiguous. The CDR3 loop spans 15 amino acids. Germline V CDR1 and CDR2: MNHEY, SVGAGI. The germline V and J ends were trimmed by 6 bases and 5 bases, with 19 bases remaining between them. The CDR3 DNA sequence: TGTGCCAGCAGGCGGTCCCGGCGCACCCCTTATGGCTACACCTTC. Its translation: CASRRSRRTPYGYTF.

The chain has TRBV7-3 and TRBJ2-3; 10 bases align to TRBD2. CDR1 is SGHTA and CDR2 is FQGTGA in the germline V gene. The V segment lost 5 bases and the J segment 9 bases; nucleotides outside the gene matches: 14. The CDR3 runs to 16 residues. In DNA, the CDR3 is TGTGCCAGCAGCCCTGGTACAGCGGGGGGGCCAGGGACGCAGTATTTT. Amino acid sequence: CASSPGTAGGPGTQYF.